The 21 T cell receptor beta chains in this list originate from one sample, sequenced in a study of cytomegalovirus exposure and HLA in healthy donors. PCR used 60 Vbeta primers and 13 Jbeta primers. Repertoires were generated with immunoSEQ multiplex PCR, while TCRdb's copy carries only in-frame clones and drops some. The data show some 130,000 clones, with 80% seen just once and approximately 2% held by the top ten. Specimen: PBMCs. The receptors derive from a man aged 25-40 years in good health and CMV-seronegative.

This chain uses TRBV6-4 with TRBJ2-7; TRBD2 might be the D (6 bases). With 6 bases removed from V and 3 bases from J, the gap between germline ends came to 12 bases. The germline CDR1 and CDR2 sequences are MRHNA and SNTAGT. The CDR3 runs 13 residues. DNA of the CDR3: TGTGCCAGCAGACCGGGACTCGGCTACGAGCAGTACTTC. It codes for CASRPGLGYEQYF.

This sequence joins TRBV25-1 and TRBJ2-6, with D possibly matching TRBD2 (5 bases). Trimming stripped 3 bases from V and 0 bases from J, with 6 bases between. The CDR3 extends over 15 amino acids. The germline V gene encodes CDR1 MGHDK and CDR2 SYGVNS. Written as DNA, the CDR3 is TGTGCCAGCAGTGAGGCGGGCTCTGGGGCCAACGTCCTGACTTTC. Translating gives CASSEAGSGANVLTF.

The chain employs TRBV18 and TRBJ2-7; the match to TRBD2 covers 9 bases. This CDR3 contains 15 residues. V shed 3 bases and J 2 bases; nucleotides not matched to a gene: 5. The germline gives CDR1 KGHSH, CDR2 LQKENI. The CDR3 spells CASSPLTSGAYEQYF. In DNA form, the CDR3 reads TGTGCCAGCTCACCGTTGACTAGCGGTGCCTACGAGCAGTACTTC.

The chain recombines TRBV29-1 with TRBJ2-3; D is uncertain. Germline loops: CDR1 SQVTM, CDR2 ANQGSEA. The CDR3 sequence is 15 residues long. V was clipped by 8 bases and J by 6 bases, with 24 bases between them. CDR3 sequence reads: CSSRAHVRPLDTQYF. DNA of the CDR3: TGCAGCTCCCGAGCCCACGTACGTCCACTGGATACGCAGTATTTT.

The chain employs TRBV9 and TRBJ1-3; the D gene is possibly TRBD1 (6 bases). V lost 0 bases, J lost 2 bases, and 9 bases lay in between. CDR1 SGDLS and CDR2 YYNGEE come from the germline V gene. The CDR3 runs 15 residues. CDR3: CASSVVPGAGNTIYF. The CDR3 DNA sequence: TGTGCCAGCAGCGTAGTACCAGGGGCTGGAAACACCATATATTTT.

Comment on this clone: Other DNA sequences within the sample encode an identical CDR3. This chain uses TRBV9 with TRBJ1-1, with 7 positions matching TRBD1. Trimming removed 3 bases from V and 7 bases from J; junction bases left unmatched: 3. Germline V lookup: CDR1 SGDLS, CDR2 YYNGEE. CDR3 length equals 12 residues. CDR3 region: CASSARQGEAFF. CDR3 in DNA: TGTGCCAGCAGCGCGAGACAGGGTGAAGCTTTCTTT.

The chain couples TRBV18 to TRBJ2-1; possibly TRBD1 for D (5 bases). The germline CDR1 and CDR2 sequences are KGHSH and LQKENI. The CDR3 contains 15 residues. With 5 bases removed from V and 1 base from J, the gap between germline ends came to 12 bases. The CDR3: CASSRTTRSYNEQFF. The CDR3 DNA is TGTGCCAGCTCAAGGACAACCCGATCCTACAATGAGCAGTTCTTC.

The gene calls are TRBV28 and TRBJ2-7, with D possibly being TRBD2 (6 bases). CDR3 size: 14 residues. Trimming stripped 5 bases from V and 6 bases from J, with 17 bases between. Per the germline V gene, CDR1 is MDHEN and CDR2 is SYDVKM. The CDR3 reads CASSPGSVGLEQYF. The CDR3 nucleotides are TGTGCCAGCAGTCCCGGGAGCGTGGGGCTCGAGCAGTACTTC.

About this clone itself: Other nucleotide sequences in the sample specify the same CDR3. The V and J genes are TRBV28 and TRBJ1-2; 8 nucleotides agree with TRBD1. This CDR3 contains 16 residues. CDR1 is MDHEN and CDR2 is SYDVKM in the germline V gene. V was pared by 6 bases and J by 8 bases, with 17 bases of the junction left unmatched. This CDR3 reads CASSQIPLQGEVGYTF. The CDR3 nucleotides read TGTGCCAGCAGCCAAATACCCCTACAGGGGGAGGTCGGCTACACCTTC.

V is TRBV5-6 and J is TRBJ1-2; no definite D call. The ends were cut back, 5 bases at V and 7 bases at J, with 12 bases in the middle. Per the germline V gene, CDR1 is SGHDT and CDR2 is YYEEEE. This CDR3 spans 12 amino acids. CDR3 in DNA: TGTGCCAGCAGTTTCCAGGAGGTTGGCTACACCTTC. Its protein product is CASSFQEVGYTF.

The gene calls are TRBV5-4 and TRBJ1-4; D gene uncertain. Germline assignment: CDR1 SGHNT and CDR2 YYREEE (reference sequence). The CDR3 is 14 amino acids. With 1 base removed from V and 7 bases from J, the gap between germline ends came to 11 bases. CDR3 loop: CASSLQLSGEKLFF. CDR3 DNA: TGTGCCAGCAGCTTGCAACTCTCAGGTGAAAAACTGTTTTTT.

This chain connects TRBV5-4 to TRBJ2-5; D is uncertain. Germline values: CDR1 SGHNT, CDR2 YYREEE (reference sequence). This CDR3 is built from 15 residues. V lost 0 bases and J 5 bases, leaving 14 bases between the germline ends. The CDR3 is CASSLARVGRETQYF. The CDR3 DNA reads as TGTGCCAGCAGCTTGGCCCGCGTGGGCCGGGAGACCCAGTACTTC.

This clone came up a few times. The rearrangement joins TRBV10-2 to TRBJ1-1, with D possibly TRBD1 on 6 matching bases. V lost 6 bases and J 4 bases, leaving 12 bases between the germline ends. Germline V lookup: CDR1 WSHSY, CDR2 SAAADI. CDR3 length equals 13 residues. This CDR3 is CASSVGGVTEAFF. The CDR3 coding sequence is TGCGCCAGCAGCGTAGGGGGAGTCACTGAAGCTTTCTTT.

J is TRBJ2-5 and V is TRBV5-1; possibly TRBD2 for D (6 bases). Germline-derived CDR1 and CDR2 are SGHRS and YFSETQ. The CDR3 runs to 15 residues. Trimming took 0 bases from V and 5 from J, leaving 14 bases between them. CDR3 in amino acids: CASSLVIGLAETQYF. CDR3 nucleotide sequence: TGCGCCAGCAGCTTGGTAATCGGTCTAGCGGAGACCCAGTACTTC.

This clone was counted only a few times. The rearrangement links TRBV6-5 to TRBJ2-7; 8 nucleotides match TRBD1. Germline V gene sequence: CDR1 MNHEY, CDR2 SVGAGI. Losses at the gene ends were 6 bases for V and 5 bases for J; bases not matched to a gene: 6. CDR3 length: 13 amino acids. The CDR3 loop is CASSLGQGHEQYF. DNA of the CDR3: TGTGCCAGCAGCCTTGGACAGGGCCACGAGCAGTACTTC.

A remark on this clone: Other nucleotide sequences from this sample produce the same CDR3. The chain joins TRBV7-9 to TRBJ1-5; no clear D. Germline CDR1 SEHNR, CDR2 FQNEAQ (reference sequence). Trimming shortened V by 1 base and J by 4 bases, and 5 bases separated the two germline ends. The length of the CDR3 is 13 residues. CDR3 DNA sequence: TGTGCCAGCAGCTTAGACAGTAATCAGCCCCAGCATTTT. Its translation: CASSLDSNQPQHF. Variable domain in full (rest from reference TRBV7-9 and TRBJ1-5): DTGVSQNPRHKITKRGQNVTFRCDPISEHNRLYWYRQTLGQGPEFLTYFQNEAQLEKSRLLSDRFSAERPKGSFSTLEIQRTEQGDSAMYLCASSLDSNQPQHFGDGTRLSIL.

This clone appeared a single time. This chain joins TRBV7-8 and TRBJ2-2; D not resolved. Germline CDR1 reads SGHVS; CDR2 reads FQNEAQ. Trimming took 0 bases from V and 8 from J, leaving 16 bases between them. CDR3 length equals 16 residues. CDR3 amino acids: CASSLALERVLGELFF. CDR3 bases: TGTGCCAGCAGCTTAGCGCTGGAACGGGTCCTAGGGGAGCTGTTTTTT.

The gene calls are TRBV7-8 and TRBJ2-5; D gene uncertain. The CDR3 length is 12 residues. The germline CDR1 and CDR2 sequences are SGHVS and FQNEAQ. V was pared by 5 bases and J by 5 bases, with 9 bases between. The CDR3 DNA sequence: TGTGCCAGCAGCACCCCCAGTGAGACCCAGTACTTC. Residues: CASSTPSETQYF.

The table lists this clone with a few counts. This chain uses TRBV10-3 with TRBJ2-1, with 7 bases that match TRBD1. Trimming removed 9 bases from V and 5 bases from J; junction bases left unmatched: 4. Germline V gene sequence: CDR1 ENHRY, CDR2 SYGVKD. The CDR3 sequence is 12 residues long. CDR3: CAMGQYNNEQFF. CDR3 DNA: TGTGCCATGGGACAGTACAACAATGAGCAGTTCTTC.

The chain combines TRBV11-2 with TRBJ2-7; TRBD1 matches at 11 bases. Germline V gene sequence: CDR1 SGHAT, CDR2 FQNNGV. The junction had 4 bases not matched to a gene; V was cut back by 3 bases and J by 3 bases. The CDR3 has 15 residues. CDR3 bases: TGTGCCAGCAGCTTGGGACAGGGGGAGCTCTACGAGCAGTACTTC. This sequence encodes CASSLGQGELYEQYF.

CDR3 in amino acids: CASSLAGRAGGNTGELFF. Written as DNA, the CDR3 is TGCGCCAGCAGCTTGGCCGGGAGAGCGGGAGGAAACACCGGGGAGCTGTTTTTT. The gene calls are TRBV5-1 and TRBJ2-2; 9 bases match TRBD2. J was trimmed by 2 bases and V by 0 bases; bases with no gene match: 8. Germline assignment: CDR1 SGHRS and CDR2 YFSETQ. The CDR3 length is 18 residues.